The 32 T cell receptor beta chains in this list originate from one sample, sequenced in a study of breast tumors, draining lymph nodes, adjacent tissues. MiXCR, applied by TCRdb to the multiplex PCR reads, yields one record per CDR3 protein. Here the sample spans 20,000 to 30,000 distinct CDR3 sequences, around 25% being singletons. Sequenced material: breast tumor tissue. All receptors derive from a female donor with breast cancer. Some clones in this sample may be carry-over from other donors' samples.

The table lists this clonotype with a few counts. A single base separates this from a much larger clone, so it may be a read error. This chain connects TRBV9 to TRBJ2-2; D is ambiguous. The V gene's germline CDR1 is SGDLS and CDR2 YYNGEE. The CDR3 is made up of 13 amino acids. With 3 bases removed from V and 4 bases from J, the gap between germline ends came to 7 bases. CDR3 DNA sequence: TGTGCCAGCAGCGCAGAGCTCACCGGGGAGCTGTTTTTT. Its translation: CASSAELTGELFF.

This clonotype was counted ten times or more. This chain connects TRBV13 to TRBJ1-4; 10 bases agree with TRBD1. The CDR3 has 15 amino acids. Germline assignment: CDR1 PRHDT and CDR2 FYEKMQ (reference sequence). Trimming removed 4 bases from V and 4 bases from J; junction bases left unmatched: 3. CDR3 coding DNA: TGTGCCAGCAGCTCTGGACAGGGGGATAATGAAAAACTGTTTTTT. This gives the protein CASSSGQGDNEKLFF.

The table lists this clonotype with many counts. The chain couples TRBV5-4 to TRBJ1-3; D is unresolved. The CDR3 is 14 residues long. Trimming cost V 2 bases and J 2 bases, with 8 bases left between them. The germline CDR1 and CDR2 sequences are SGHNT and YYREEE (reference sequence). CDR3 region: CASSLPGPGNTIYF. CDR3 in DNA: TGTGCCAGCAGCTTACCCGGCCCTGGAAACACCATATATTTT.

The sample holds many counts of this clonotype. This chain joins TRBV5-5 and TRBJ2-3; D may be TRBD2 (6 bases). Germline V gives CDR1 SGHKS, CDR2 YYEKEE (reference sequence). V lost 3 bases to trimming and J lost 4 bases, with 12 bases between them. This CDR3 region has 14 residues. CDR3 in amino acids: CASSSYRDSDTQYF. As DNA, the CDR3 is TGTGCCAGCAGCTCGTATCGGGACTCAGATACGCAGTATTTT. Variable domain in full (rest from reference TRBV5-5 and TRBJ2-3): DAGVTQSPTHLIKTRGQQVTLRCSPISGHKSVSWYQQVLGQGPQFIFQYYEKEERGRGNFPDRFSARQFPNYSSELNVNALLLGDSALYLCASSSYRDSDTQYFGPGTRLTVL.

Many counts were recorded for this clonotype. The chain recombines TRBV7-3 with TRBJ1-6; D is ambiguous. Trimming pared 2 bases from V and 11 bases from J, leaving 10 bases between. The CDR3 is 13 amino acids. Germline V gene lookup returns CDR1 SGHTA and CDR2 FQGTGA. This chain's CDR3 is CASSLREGTPLHF. DNA for the CDR3: TGTGCCAGCAGCTTACGGGAGGGAACACCCCTCCACTTT.

This clonotype was seen ten or more times. The gene calls are TRBV15 and TRBJ2-2; perhaps TRBD1 as D (5 bases). V lost 5 bases, J lost 3 bases, and 10 bases lay in between. CDR1 is LNHNV and CDR2 is YYDKDF in the germline V gene (reference sequence). The CDR3 is 14 residues long. CDR3 nucleotide sequence: TGTGCCACCAGCCAAGGGGTTGACACCGGGGAGCTGTTTTTT. As protein: CATSQGVDTGELFF.

About this clonotype itself: A clone one base away is much larger, so this may be a read error. The chain has TRBV6-2 or TRBV6-3 and TRBJ1-5; D might be TRBD1 (6 bases). Germline V gene sequence: CDR1 MNHEY, CDR2 SVGEGT. This CDR3 spans 18 amino acids. The CDR3, as DNA: TGTGCCAGCAGTTACAGGCCTCCAGGGGTAGTGAGCAGTCAGCCCCAGCATTTT. As protein: CASSYRPPGVVSSQPQHF.

This clonotype was seen ten or more times. This chain uses TRBV18 with TRBJ2-7, with 7 bases matching TRBD1. The CDR3 is made up of 12 amino acids. Germline-derived CDR1 and CDR2 are KGHSH and LQKENI. Losses at the gene ends were 4 bases for V and 7 bases for J; bases not matched to a gene: 4. In nucleotides, the CDR3 is TGTGCCAGCTCACTCACAGGGGTAGAGCAGTACTTC. Translating it yields CASSLTGVEQYF.

This clonotype was picked up many times. The genes are TRBV5-1 and TRBJ2-5; 10 nucleotides match TRBD2. V was pared by 0 bases and J by 4 bases, with 9 bases of the junction left unmatched. The CDR3 extends over 17 amino acids. CDR1 is SGHRS, CDR2 YFSETQ, per germline. The CDR3 protein is CASSLAGVAGGGETQYF. The CDR3 DNA sequence: TGCGCCAGCAGCTTGGCCGGGGTAGCGGGAGGTGGAGAGACCCAGTACTTC.

This clonotype was found many times. Being one base from a much bigger clone, this may be a read error. This chain connects TRBV5-1 to TRBJ2-2; tentative D call: TRBD1 (5 bases). V was clipped by 4 bases and J by 4 bases, with 17 bases between them. Per germline, CDR1 SGHRS and CDR2 YFSETQ. The CDR3 is 16 residues long. CDR3 sequence (DNA): TGCGCCAGCAGCGGCACTGGGGCGGCGAGCACCGGGGAGCTGTTTTTT. It translates to CASSGTGAASTGELFF.

This clonotype was counted many times. The chain combines TRBV5-5 with TRBJ2-7, with D perhaps TRBD2 (5 bases). V lost 4 bases and J lost 5, with 10 bases in between. The CDR3 totals 12 residues. Germline values: CDR1 SGHKS, CDR2 YYEKEE (reference sequence). Here the CDR3 DNA reads TGTGCCAGCAGCATTGAGGGCGACGAGCAGTACTTC. Translation: CASSIEGDEQYF. Variable domain in full (rest from reference TRBV5-5 and TRBJ2-7): DAGVTQSPTHLIKTRGQQVTLRCSPISGHKSVSWYQQVLGQGPQFIFQYYEKEERGRGNFPDRFSARQFPNYSSELNVNALLLGDSALYLCASSIEGDEQYFGPGTRLTVT.

This clonotype was observed many times. The chain links TRBV7-8 to TRBJ2-3; tentatively, D is TRBD2 (6 bases). The CDR3 has 16 amino acids. Germline loops: CDR1 SGHVS, CDR2 FQNEAQ. The V gene lost 5 bases and the J gene lost 5 bases, with 20 bases spanning the gap. CDR3 nucleotide sequence: TGTGCCAGCAGCCAATGGATAGCGGCTCAACGAGATACGCAGTATTTT. Its protein is CASSQWIAAQRDTQYF. The variable domain in full, with the rest retrieved from reference TRBV7-8 and TRBJ2-3, is GAGVSQSPRYKVAKRGQDVALRCDPISGHVSLFWYQQALGQGPEFLTYFQNEAQLDKSGLPSDRFFAERPEGSVSTLKIQRTQQEDSAVYLCASSQWIAAQRDTQYFGPGTRLTVL.

This clonotype was recorded many times. The chain combines TRBV6-1 with TRBJ2-7; 9 bases map to TRBD1. The CDR3 extends over 17 amino acids. Looked up from germline, CDR1 is MNHNS and CDR2 is SASEGT. The trim removed 1 base at V and 4 bases at J, leaving 11 bases unmatched. DNA of the CDR3: TGTGCCAGCAGTGAAGGGTACCTCACAGGGGGCTTATACGAGCAGTACTTC. Its protein product is CASSEGYLTGGLYEQYF.

This clonotype was detected ten times or more. V is TRBV15 and J is TRBJ2-6, with D possibly TRBD2 on 5 matching bases. V dropped 1 base and J dropped 4 bases, with 17 bases sitting between them. There are 18 residues in the CDR3. Germline CDR1 LNHNV, CDR2 YYDKDF (reference sequence). The chain's CDR3 is CATSRAYLRASGANVLTF. CDR3 in DNA: TGTGCCACCAGCAGAGCCTACCTGAGGGCCTCAGGGGCCAACGTCCTGACTTTC.

V and J are TRBV20-1 and TRBJ2-1; 7 bases are a match to TRBD2. V lost 3 bases to trimming and J lost 4 bases; unmatched junction nucleotides: 9. CDR1 and CDR2 from the germline V gene are DFQATT and SNEGSKA (reference sequence). The CDR3 length is 15 residues. CDR3 coding DNA: TGCAGTGCTAGGGTTGCAGGACTAGAGTACAATGAGCAGTTCTTC. It is translated as CSARVAGLEYNEQFF.

J is TRBJ1-2 and V is TRBV6-1, with 7 bases fitting TRBD1. Trimming took 4 bases from V and 1 from J; bases not matched to a gene: 6. CDR1 and CDR2 (germline): MNHNS, SASEGT. The CDR3 has 15 amino acids. DNA for the CDR3: TGTGCCAGCAGTGCCGGGACAGAGAATAACTATGGCTACACCTTC. Protein product: CASSAGTENNYGYTF.

This clonotype was observed at least ten times. This chain joins TRBV6-1 and TRBJ1-5, with D unclear. This CDR3 has 14 amino acids. Trimming stripped 4 bases from V and 2 bases from J, with 9 bases between. In germline, CDR1 is MNHNS, CDR2 SASEGT. The DNA of the CDR3 is TGTGCCAGCAGTGTTCAGTTTCGCAATCAGCCCCAGCATTTT. Encoded protein: CASSVQFRNQPQHF.

The CDR3 loop reads CASSQRTGDTYEQYF. The CDR3 region has the DNA TGCGCCAGCAGCCAGAGAACTGGGGATACCTACGAGCAGTACTTC. This chain connects TRBV5-1 to TRBJ2-7; D not resolved. V was pared by 4 bases and J by 2 bases, with 16 bases between. The CDR3 length is 15 residues. The V gene's germline CDR1 is SGHRS and CDR2 YFSETQ.

In its sample, this clonotype was seen once. The CDR3 DNA reads TGTGCCATCAGTGTTGACAGGGCGAACGAGCAGTACTTC. As protein: CAISVDRANEQYF. The chain uses TRBV10-3 and TRBJ2-7, with 7 bases fitting TRBD1. The CDR3 is made up of 13 amino acids. Trimming at V came to 4 bases and at J to 5 bases, leaving 5 bases not matched to a gene. The germline V gene encodes CDR1 ENHRY and CDR2 SYGVKD.

This clonotype was observed many times. The chain links TRBV2 to TRBJ2-3, with D hard to call. The germline gives CDR1 SNHLY, CDR2 FYNNEI. Trimming took 1 base from V and 0 from J, leaving 8 bases between them. The CDR3 is 15 amino acids. CDR3 protein: CASSEVAPSTDTQYF. The CDR3 bases are TGTGCCAGCAGTGAAGTGGCACCTAGCACAGATACGCAGTATTTT.

This clonotype has at least ten counts. The rearrangement uses TRBV11-2 and TRBJ2-3; no clear D. Germline lookup yields CDR1 SGHAT and CDR2 FQNNGV. Trimming took off 5 bases at V and 3 bases at J, with 6 bases between the two ends. CDR3 length equals 12 residues. CDR3 loop: CASSPGTDTQYF. CDR3 in DNA: TGTGCCAGCAGCCCCGGGACAGATACGCAGTATTTT. The whole variable domain, remainder taken from reference TRBV11-2 and TRBJ2-3, is EAGVAQSPRYKIIEKRQSVAFWCNPISGHATLYWYQQILGQGPKLLIQFQNNGVVDDSQLPKDRFSAERLKGVDSTLKIQPAKLEDSAVYLCASSPGTDTQYFGPGTRLTVL.

At least ten counts were recorded for this clonotype. The V and J genes are TRBV5-6 and TRBJ1-2; 7 bases match TRBD1. This CDR3 spans 18 amino acids. Trimming took 4 bases from V and 0 from J; bases not matched to a gene: 15. In germline, CDR1 is SGHDT, CDR2 YYEEEE. The CDR3 protein is CASSRGTESYRANYGYTF. The CDR3 nucleotides are TGTGCCAGCAGCCGAGGGACAGAAAGCTATAGAGCTAACTATGGCTACACCTTC.

This clonotype was seen ten or more times. The chain employs TRBV7-8 and TRBJ2-1; D unclear. The CDR3 runs 13 residues. Per germline, CDR1 SGHVS and CDR2 FQNEAQ. Trimming shortened V by 5 bases and J by 11 bases, and 16 bases separated the two germline ends. The CDR3 sequence is CASSRTGSRQQFF. The CDR3 bases are TGTGCCAGCAGCCGAACCGGTTCCCGACAGCAGTTCTTC.

This clonotype was seen at least ten times. The chain joins TRBV19 to TRBJ2-1; either TRBD1 or TRBD2 may fit D (6 bases each). Trimming cost V 7 bases and J 8 bases, with 12 bases left between them. This CDR3 has 12 residues. Germline V gene sequence: CDR1 LNHDA, CDR2 SQIVND (reference sequence). Written as DNA, the CDR3 is TGTGCCAGTACCAAGAGGGGGGATGAGCAGTTCTTC. This gives the protein CASTKRGDEQFF.

Ten or more counts support this clonotype. The chain employs TRBV6-2 or TRBV6-3 and TRBJ2-5; D perhaps matches TRBD2 (5 bases). The V and J ends lost 2 bases and 2 bases respectively, with 12 bases between them. CDR3 size: 15 residues. In germline, CDR1 is MNHEY, CDR2 SVGEGT. CDR3 in DNA: TGTGCCAGCAGTTACGAGGTTAGCGTACAAGAGACCCAGTACTTC. Translated, it gives CASSYEVSVQETQYF.

This clonotype has only a few counts. A clone one base away is much larger, so this may be a read error. The J gene is TRBJ2-2, the V gene TRBV6-5, with D perhaps matching TRBD2 (6 bases). Trimming stripped 6 bases from V and 0 bases from J, with 11 bases between. The CDR3 is 15 amino acids. The germline V gene encodes CDR1 MNHEY and CDR2 SVGAGI. CDR3 residues: CASRQGGANTGELFF. The CDR3 DNA sequence: TGTGCCAGCAGGCAAGGCGGGGCGAACACCGGGGAGCTGTTTTTT.

This clonotype has a handful of counts. The gene calls are TRBV2 and TRBJ1-2; 12 bases line up with TRBD1. Trimming took 4 bases from V and 8 from J; bases not matched to a gene: 14. This CDR3 contains 17 residues. Looked up from germline, CDR1 is SNHLY and CDR2 is FYNNEI. The DNA for the CDR3 is TGTGCCAGCAGTGGAGCAGTCCCGGGACAGGGGGCGGTGGGCTACACCTTC. Its protein product is CASSGAVPGQGAVGYTF.

This clonotype was seen repeatedly, ten times or more. This chain links TRBV20-1 with TRBJ2-1, with 13 bases aligning to TRBD2. CDR1 and CDR2 from the germline V gene are DFQATT and SNEGSKA (reference sequence). This CDR3 has 15 amino acids. V lost 3 bases and J lost 9; bases outside the gene matches: 8. The CDR3 loop is CSASLGTSGTIEQFF. The CDR3 DNA reads TGCAGTGCTAGTTTAGGGACTAGCGGGACTATTGAGCAGTTCTTC.

This clonotype was picked up many times. The chain joins TRBV9 to TRBJ2-3, with TRBD2 matching over 7 bases. The germline CDR1 and CDR2 sequences are SGDLS and YYNGEE. CDR3 length equals 15 residues. V was pared by 3 bases and J by 1 base, with 5 bases of the junction left unmatched. The CDR3 DNA sequence: TGTGCCAGCAGCGAAGGACTAGGAGGCACAGATACGCAGTATTTT. Protein sequence: CASSEGLGGTDTQYF.

By share of the sample, this clonotype is medium-sized (0.01 to 0.1%). The CDR3 sequence is CASSHRAFSSGNTIYF. CDR3 DNA sequence: TGTGCCAGCAGCCACCGGGCCTTCAGCTCTGGAAACACCATATATTTT. V and J are TRBV5-5 and TRBJ1-3, with D hard to call. Trimming cost V 4 bases and J 0 bases, with 14 bases left between them. This CDR3 contains 16 residues. Germline CDR1 SGHKS, CDR2 YYEKEE (reference sequence).

A note on this clonotype: This may stem from a read error, because a much larger clone lies one nucleotide away. V gene TRBV7-8 combines with J gene TRBJ1-5; the D gene is possibly TRBD1 (5 bases). Germline CDR1 is SGHVS and CDR2 is FQNEAQ. V lost 3 bases and J lost 10, with 28 bases in between. The CDR3 has 18 amino acids. Here the CDR3 reads CASSFQSSRRQNNLPQHF. The CDR3 DNA sequence: TGTGCCAGCAGCTTCCAATCTAGTAGGCGACAGAATAATCTACCCCAGCATTTT.

A word on this clonotype: Its ends do not fully match the called genes, so a read error is possible. The CDR3: CVSSSGQGVEKLFF. The CDR3 nucleotides are TGCGTCAGCAGCTCAGGGCAGGGTGTGGAAAAACTGTTTTTT. The chain carries TRBV5-1 and TRBJ1-4; possible D gene TRBD1, 5 bases. Germline V gene data show CDR1 as SGHRS and CDR2 as YFSETQ. CDR3 length: 14 amino acids.